These 18 T cell receptor beta chains were all obtained from the same sample, sequenced in a study of T cells in Graves' hyperthyroidism and ophthalmopathy. Amplification of TCR beta CDR3 regions was performed using RNA transcripts as template. The HTBI primer set was used in a first-round RT-PCR of the TCR CDR3. From the multiplex PCR reads, TCRdb called clonotypes with MiXCR, one entry per CDR3 protein. The repertoire includes about 420,000 distinct CDR3 sequences, less than 20% of them detected once, and around 7.7% sits in the top ten. Sequencing was performed on blood. The receptors come from a woman aged 18-29 years with Graves' hyperthyroidism.

There are many counts of this clonotype. The rearrangement links TRBV20-1 to TRBJ2-2; 15 positions agree with TRBD2. The germline gives CDR1 DFQATT, CDR2 SNEGSKA (reference sequence). The CDR3 is 18 residues long. V lost 3 bases, J lost 3 bases, and 8 bases stayed unmatched. CDR3: CSARRTSGGAPDTGELFF. CDR3 DNA: TGCAGTGCTAGGCGGACTAGCGGGGGGGCCCCCGACACCGGGGAGCTGTTTTTT.

CDR3 amino acids: CASSSQGASEKLFF. CDR3 coding DNA: TGCGCCAGCAGTTCGCAGGGGGCGAGCGAAAAACTGTTTTTT. This sequence joins TRBV5-1 and TRBJ1-4; 8 bases align to TRBD1. There are 14 residues in the CDR3. The V gene's germline CDR1 is SGHRS and CDR2 YFSETQ. The V and J ends lost 5 bases and 8 bases, in that order; junction bases with no gene match: 8.

This sequence joins TRBV2 and TRBJ1-5; D may be TRBD1 (6 bases). The CDR3 consists of 15 residues. Germline CDR1 is SNHLY and CDR2 is FYNNEI. Between the trimmed V and J ends, which lost 4 bases and 5 bases, there was a span of 15 bases. The CDR3 loop reads CASSGLRGKDQPQHF. The CDR3 coding sequence is TGTGCCAGCAGTGGATTGAGGGGGAAGGATCAGCCCCAGCATTTT.

This clonotype occurred a few times. V and J are TRBV19 and TRBJ1-4; TRBD1 agrees at 10 bases. In germline, CDR1 is LNHDA, CDR2 SQIVND (reference sequence). This CDR3 has 15 amino acids. With 5 bases clipped from V and 5 bases from J, the junction kept 5 bases outside the gene matches. The CDR3 protein is CASSGGQGRNEKLFF. The CDR3 DNA is TGTGCCAGTAGTGGGGGACAGGGGAGAAATGAAAAACTGTTTTTT.

This clonotype was observed many times. The chain employs TRBV30 and TRBJ1-1; 8 bases line up with TRBD1. This CDR3 spans 13 amino acids. V lost 4 bases to trimming and J lost 4 bases; unmatched junction nucleotides: 5. The germline CDR1 and CDR2 sequences are GTSNPN and SVGIG (reference sequence). DNA for the CDR3: TGTGCCTGGAATCAGGGGGCCGGCACTGAAGCTTTCTTT. Translating gives CAWNQGAGTEAFF.

The genes are TRBV3-1 and TRBJ2-3; 13 bases match TRBD2. CDR1 is LGHDT, CDR2 YNNKEL, per germline (reference sequence). The CDR3 runs 15 residues. After removal of 3 bases from V and 4 bases from J, the junction contained 1 base not matched to a gene. In DNA form, the CDR3 reads TGTGCCAGCAGCCAGGGACTAGCGGGGCCAGATACGCAGTATTTT. This encodes CASSQGLAGPDTQYF.

This clonotype came up many times. The CDR3 sequence: CATTDYEETQYF. The CDR3 region has the DNA TGTGCCACCACGGACTACGAAGAGACCCAGTACTTC. This rearrangement joins TRBV10-3 to TRBJ2-5; D perhaps matches TRBD2 (6 bases). Between the trimmed V and J ends, which lost 10 bases and 3 bases, there was a span of 12 bases. Germline V CDR1 and CDR2: ENHRY, SYGVKD. The CDR3 is 12 residues long.

This clonotype was observed a handful of times. CDR3: CASRDRTNEKLFF. DNA for the CDR3: TGTGCCAGCCGCGACAGGACAAATGAAAAACTGTTTTTT. The chain combines TRBV14 with TRBJ1-4; D is perhaps TRBD1 (6 bases). Deletions cut 8 bases from V and 5 bases from J, with 12 bases between. Germline CDR1 SGHDN, CDR2 FVKESK. The CDR3 runs to 13 residues.

There are many counts of this clonotype. The chain has TRBV12-3 or TRBV12-4 and TRBJ2-7; no reliable D call. The CDR3 is 13 residues long. Trimming cost V 6 bases and J 6 bases, with 15 bases left between them. The CDR3 DNA reads TGTGCCAGCAGCCTCTCGTCTACGGGCGAGCAGTACTTC. Its protein is CASSLSSTGEQYF.

In the case of this clonotype: This sequence may be a read error, since a much larger clone differs from it by one base. CDR3 in DNA: TGTGCCTGGAGTGTAATGGGGGTCCGCACTGAAGCTTTCTTT. Translating gives CAWSVMGVRTEAFF. V gene TRBV30 combines with J gene TRBJ1-1, with D tentatively TRBD1 (5 bases). V lost 0 bases, J lost 4 bases, and 12 bases lay in between. This CDR3 has 14 amino acids. The germline gives CDR1 GTSNPN, CDR2 SVGIG (reference sequence).

J is TRBJ1-2 and V is TRBV5-1, with TRBD1 matching over 10 bases. Germline lookup yields CDR1 SGHRS and CDR2 YFSETQ. The length of the CDR3 is 20 residues. V lost 3 bases, J lost 4 bases, and 21 bases stayed unmatched. The DNA of the CDR3 is TGCGCCAGCAGCTCACCGACCACTGACAGGGGGCGAACCTTTGGCTATGGCTACACCTTC. Its translation is CASSSPTTDRGRTFGYGYTF. Looking up the rest from reference TRBV5-1 and TRBJ1-2 gives the full variable domain: KAGVTQTPRYLIKTRGQQVTLSCSPISGHRSVSWYQQTPGQGLQFLFEYFSETQRNKGNFPGRFSGRQFSNSRSEMNVSTLELGDSALYLCASSSPTTDRGRTFGYGYTFGSGTRLTVV.

In its sample, this clonotype was seen many times. The genes are TRBV4-1 and TRBJ2-7; TRBD1 is a possible D gene (5 bases). V lost 1 base and J lost 4, with 11 bases in between. Germline-derived CDR1 and CDR2 are MGHRA and YSYEKL. This CDR3 is 14 amino acids long. As DNA, the CDR3 is TGCGCCAGCAGCCAAGCCAGGGTGGCGTACGAGCAGTACTTC. Translation gives CASSQARVAYEQYF.

This clonotype was recorded many times. A read error may be the cause here, since a much bigger clone is one base away. V and J are TRBV6-1 and TRBJ2-1, with TRBD2 matching over 7 bases. The CDR3 has 14 amino acids. Trimming took 6 bases from V and 3 from J; bases not matched to a gene: 5. The germline CDR1 and CDR2 sequences are MNHNS and SASEGT. The CDR3 here is CASSPGTNYNEQFF. DNA of the CDR3: TGTGCCAGCAGCCCCGGGACTAACTACAATGAGCAGTTCTTC.

This clonotype was detected many times. This CDR3 is CASSLEASYYTGELFF. CDR3 DNA sequence: TGTGCCAGCAGCTTGGAAGCTAGTTATTACACCGGGGAGCTGTTTTTT. The chain combines TRBV5-5 with TRBJ2-2; D gene uncertain. The CDR3 has 16 amino acids. V was shortened by 0 bases and J by 3 bases, with 12 bases between the two germline ends. Germline CDR1 and CDR2: SGHKS and YYEKEE (reference sequence).

This clonotype came up many times. The gene calls are TRBV27 and TRBJ2-2; D gene ambiguous. This CDR3 is 13 amino acids long. The ends were cut back, 4 bases at V and 6 bases at J, with 9 bases in the middle. From germline, CDR1 is MNHEY and CDR2 SMNVEV (reference sequence). The chain's CDR3 is CASSYQDPGELFF. The DNA of the CDR3 is TGTGCCAGCAGTTACCAGGATCCCGGGGAGCTGTTTTTT.

This clonotype was seen a single time. The gene calls are TRBV12-3 or TRBV12-4 and TRBJ2-4; 9 bases agree with TRBD1. The J segment lost 6 bases and the V segment lost 4 bases, leaving 7 bases of the junction unmatched. The CDR3 has 15 residues. CDR3 coding DNA: TGTGCCAGCAGTTCAGGGACAGGGACTGGAAACATTCAGTACTTC. Translating gives CASSSGTGTGNIQYF.

This clonotype was found once. The V call is TRBV18, the J call TRBJ1-5; D unresolved. The CDR3 totals 13 residues. Germline lookup yields CDR1 KGHSH and CDR2 LQKENI. V lost 3 bases and J 9 bases, leaving 12 bases between the germline ends. CDR3 in amino acids: CASSPSLEGPQHF. The CDR3 region has the DNA TGTGCCAGCTCACCGAGTCTAGAAGGGCCCCAGCATTTT.

This clonotype turned up a few times. The gene calls are TRBV5-1 and TRBJ1-6, with 7 bases that match TRBD1. The CDR3 contains 14 residues. The germline V gene encodes CDR1 SGHRS and CDR2 YFSETQ. The V segment lost 2 bases and the J segment 5 bases; nucleotides outside the gene matches: 1. CDR3: CASSFTGDNSPLHF. The CDR3 coding sequence is TGCGCCAGCAGCTTTACAGGGGATAATTCACCCCTCCACTTT.